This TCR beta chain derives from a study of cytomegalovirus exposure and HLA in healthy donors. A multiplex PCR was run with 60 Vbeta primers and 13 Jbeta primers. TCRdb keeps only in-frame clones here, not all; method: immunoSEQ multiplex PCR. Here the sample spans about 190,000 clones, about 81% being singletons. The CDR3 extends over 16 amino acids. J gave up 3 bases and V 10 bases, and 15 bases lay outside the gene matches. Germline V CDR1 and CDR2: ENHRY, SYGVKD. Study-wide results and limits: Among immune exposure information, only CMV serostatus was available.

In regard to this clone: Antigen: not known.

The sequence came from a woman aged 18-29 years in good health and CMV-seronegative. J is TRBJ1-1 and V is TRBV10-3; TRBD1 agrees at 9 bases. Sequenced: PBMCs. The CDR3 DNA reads TGTGCCACCTTAGCCGGGACAGGGAGGGTCGACACTGAAGCTTTCTTT. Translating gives CATLAGTGRVDTEAFF.